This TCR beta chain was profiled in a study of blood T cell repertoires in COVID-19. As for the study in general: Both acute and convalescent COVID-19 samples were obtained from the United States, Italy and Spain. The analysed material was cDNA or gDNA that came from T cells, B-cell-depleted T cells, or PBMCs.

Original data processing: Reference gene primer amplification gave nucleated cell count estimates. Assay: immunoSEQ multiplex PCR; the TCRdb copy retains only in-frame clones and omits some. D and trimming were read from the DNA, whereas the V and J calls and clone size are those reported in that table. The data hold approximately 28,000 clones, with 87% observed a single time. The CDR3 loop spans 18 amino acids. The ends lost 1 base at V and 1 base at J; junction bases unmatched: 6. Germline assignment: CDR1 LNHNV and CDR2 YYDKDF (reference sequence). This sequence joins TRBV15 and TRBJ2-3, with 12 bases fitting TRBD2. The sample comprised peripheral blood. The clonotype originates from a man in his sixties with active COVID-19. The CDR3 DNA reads TGTGCCACCAGCAGAGTTGGCCTAGCGGGGGGGTGCACAGATACGCAGTATTTT. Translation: CATSRVGLAGGCTDTQYF. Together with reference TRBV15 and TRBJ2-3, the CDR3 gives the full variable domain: DAMVIQNPRYQVTQFGKPVTLSCSQTLNHNVMYWYQQKSSQAPKLLFHYYDKDFNNEADTPDNFQSRRPNTSFCFLDIRSPGLGDTAMYLCATSRVGLAGGCTDTQYFGPGTRLTVL.